The present entry profiles one T cell receptor (beta chain) with its context. The antigen it binds to is not known. Qualities for individual bases were not recorded, and no much larger clone is one base off. These data come from a study of beta chain features in type 1 diabetes (dated by TCRdb to the late 2010s). At the level of the whole study: No differences in mean age, gender distribution, total cell number or subset yield were found between patients and healthy donors. A total of roughly 100 million sorted cells were examined across all samples, and RNA yield correlated strongly with the number of cells per subset. The study compared the TCRB repertoires of sorted circulating CD4+ T cell subsets in recently diagnosed type 1 diabetes patients with those in matched healthy donors. Regulatory and stem cell-like memory subsets were obtained from only 8 patients and roughly eight healthy donors, while naive and central memory subsets were obtained from all 30 or so donors.

For CDR1 and CDR2, the germline V gene lists SGDLS and YYNGEE. Spanning cysteine to phenylalanine, the CDR3 consists of 17 amino acids. Only CDR3 DNA remains: 51 bases, in frame from the first base. V loses 2 bases at its end and J loses 11 bases; junction bases beyond the gene matches: 18. A single peripheral blood draw of 95 to 150 mL on average was collected from each donor into heparinised tubes. Naive, central memory, regulatory and stem cell-like memory CD4+ T cells were sorted on a BD FACSAria II using a panel including CD45RO, CCR7, CD25, CD127, CD95 and CD27. Purity was above 98% for every sorted population. PBMCs were isolated right away by Lymphoprep density gradient centrifugation and were stained directly, without culture. So that batch effects would be minimized, each experiment stained and sorted samples in pairs, pairing one healthy donor with one patient. The entire isolated RNA was reverse transcribed using the High Capacity cDNA Reverse Transcription Kit, and thus expressed TCRB transcripts were sequenced. Naive, central memory and regulatory T cell samples underwent deep immunoSEQ sequencing, averaging about 3.57 million total reads per sample. Sorted cells were lysed in RLT buffer and RNA was extracted with DNase-treated RNeasy Micro or Mini kits, depending on cell number. Each cell subset was processed separately to prevent cross-contamination, with patient and healthy donor samples processed together. TCRB sequences were amplified from cDNA with the immunoSEQ multiplex PCR, producing 87-bp fragments spanning the CDR3 region. Amplicons were sequenced on the Illumina HiSeq platform. The paper's data handling went like this. Synthetic template baselines were used to correct PCR bias computationally, reads within Hamming distance 2 were collapsed together, and singletons that could not be merged were discarded. Reads were aligned against IMGT to assign V, D and J genes, CDR3 length and insertions or deletions at six rearrangement sites. Within each subset, clonotype counts were normalized to sorted cell number, and only after that were true diversity and Gini coefficients computed with the tcR R package. The overlap coefficient, calculated on TCRB nucleotide sequences, was used to quantify repertoire sharing. As a proxy for the pre-selection repertoire, out-of-frame TCRB sequences from naive cells were analyzed. TCRdb holds this immuneACCESS table with in-frame rearrangements only. Some clones are missing; in checked studies, unresolved V genes explain under half, and the rest has no known cause. V, J and clone size are taken as reported in that table, and D and trimming were inferred from the DNA itself. Within this sample are under 950,000 clones, with about a sixth of them counted one time only. The ten largest clones represent 0.023% of the sample.

Overall study outcomes, separate from this receptor: A moderate but significant shortening of TCRB CDR3 length was observed in type 1 diabetes patients in all four CD4+ subsets. PCR might favor shorter templates, but patient and control samples were amplified and corrected together, so any skew would affect both groups equally. Because cDNA was sequenced instead of genomic DNA, activated cells with high expression could be over-represented, although the groups did not differ in activation or CD3 levels. At VDJ recombination sites, type 1 diabetes patients had fewer insertions and more deleted nucleotides, which implies abnormalities in thymic rearrangement. Because small numbers of individuals were included in the HLA sub-analyses, any influence of HLA type on TCRB rearrangement was left unresolved. Naive, central memory and regulatory TCRB repertoires appeared more similar among patients than among healthy donors.

The sequenced material came from naive CD4+ T cells from blood. In the paper's terms, the cell subset or site label means: true naive CD4+ T cells. This receptor was identified in a woman aged 18-29 years in good health. Here the chain combines TRBV9 and TRBJ2-1, with TRBD2 matching 8 junction bases. The encoded CDR3 is CASSVGGFREGPEKQFF. The DNA sequence is given as TGTGCCAGCAGCGTTGGGGGTTTTCGGGAGGGCCCAGAAAAGCAGTTCTTC.